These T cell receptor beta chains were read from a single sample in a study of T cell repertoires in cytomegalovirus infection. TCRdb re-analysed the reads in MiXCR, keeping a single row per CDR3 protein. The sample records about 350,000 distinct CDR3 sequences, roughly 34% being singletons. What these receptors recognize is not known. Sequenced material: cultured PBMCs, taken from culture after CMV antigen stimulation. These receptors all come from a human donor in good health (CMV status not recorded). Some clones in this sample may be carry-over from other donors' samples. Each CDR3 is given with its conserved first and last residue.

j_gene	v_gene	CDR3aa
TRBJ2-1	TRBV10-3	CAISGTRYNEQFF
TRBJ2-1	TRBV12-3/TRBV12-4	CASSSQRRGSATYNEQFF
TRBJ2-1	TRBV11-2	CASSLTSGYYNEQFF
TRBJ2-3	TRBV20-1	CSAEGREGGRTDTQYF
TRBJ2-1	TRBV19	CASSIRQLNEQFF
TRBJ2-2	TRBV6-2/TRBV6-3	CASRDYTGELFF
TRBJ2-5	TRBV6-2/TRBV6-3	CASSYLLTQEGRETQYF
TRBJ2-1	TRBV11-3	CASSSRDYAPNEQFF
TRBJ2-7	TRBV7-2	CASSSDSGWEQYF
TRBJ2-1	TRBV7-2	CASSPAWSSYNEQFF
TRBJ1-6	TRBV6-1	CASSTGTGGLTPLHF
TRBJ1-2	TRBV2	CASSENYGYTF
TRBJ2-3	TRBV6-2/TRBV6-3	CASSYGDTQYF
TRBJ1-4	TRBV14	CASSPPTGRREKLFF
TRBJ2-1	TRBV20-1	CSAANRAGTYNEQFF
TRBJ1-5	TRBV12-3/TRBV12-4	CASSPGRTHSGNQPQHF
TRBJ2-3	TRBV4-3	CASSQGSGPVGTDTQYF
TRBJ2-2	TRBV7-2	CASSPWTGGTGELFF
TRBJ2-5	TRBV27	CASSSTSGRPTSF
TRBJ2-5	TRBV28	CASSFRGLTQETQYF
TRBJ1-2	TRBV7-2	CASSLSWAGQNYGYTF
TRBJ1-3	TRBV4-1	CASSQDVTIYF
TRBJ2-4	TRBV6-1	CASSDTGTPKNIQYF
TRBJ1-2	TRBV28	CASSLQGGGNYGYTF
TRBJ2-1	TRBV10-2	CASSKYIQNNEQFF
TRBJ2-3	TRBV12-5	CASGLLGSGTDTQYF
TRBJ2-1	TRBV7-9	CASTSLGAGYNEQFF
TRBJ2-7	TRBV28	CASTGLSSEQYF
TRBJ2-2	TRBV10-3	CAIRGSGGTGELFF
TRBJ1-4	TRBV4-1	CASSPSQGSGEKLFF
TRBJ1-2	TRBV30	CAWSQANYGYTF
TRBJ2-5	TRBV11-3	CASSPGYREDETQYF
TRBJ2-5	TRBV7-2	CASSLVPSMAQETQYF
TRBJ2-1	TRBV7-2	CASSSGQGSEQFF
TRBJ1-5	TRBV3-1	CASSPGRGPQHF
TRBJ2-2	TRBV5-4	CASSKTSGYTGELFF
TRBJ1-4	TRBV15	CATSRVWGQVEKLFF
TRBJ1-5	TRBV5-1	CASSVGQGDQPQHF
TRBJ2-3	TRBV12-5	CASKPAGMHTDTQYF
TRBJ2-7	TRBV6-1	CASRPRRTSSSYEQYF
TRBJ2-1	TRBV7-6	CASMLLAGRYNEQFF
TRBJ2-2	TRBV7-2	CASSLFRRGAVGELFF
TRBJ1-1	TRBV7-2	CASSSGLAATEAFF
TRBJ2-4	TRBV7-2	CASSQPTGLKNIQYF
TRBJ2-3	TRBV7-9	CASNPPDTQYF
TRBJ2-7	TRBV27	CASGENTYEQYF
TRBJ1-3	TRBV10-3	CAISESPGQNSGNTIYF
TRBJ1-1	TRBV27	CASSRLPQLNTEAFF
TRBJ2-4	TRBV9	CASSASQGAPDKNIQYF
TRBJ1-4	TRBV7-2	CASSPQGRDEKLFF
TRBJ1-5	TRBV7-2	CASSQQGAPNQPQHF
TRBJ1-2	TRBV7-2	CASSSVDAVYGYTF
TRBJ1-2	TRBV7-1	CASSGTVLLYGYTF